The rows below give T cell receptor beta chains drawn from one sample of a study of CD8+ T cells in alopecia areata. TCRdb's table, derived via immunoSEQ multiplex PCR, lists solely in-frame clones and lacks some. This table holds around 210,000 clones, roughly three fifths found once. The sample taken for sequencing was CD8+ T cells sorted from blood. These receptors were obtained from a human donor in good health. Both conserved end residues are part of each CDR3. The order of the fields is D gene, clone size, V gene, J gene, CDR3 protein, CDR3 DNA. A D gene is named only where the DNA matches it firmly. The size of a clone is reported for some rows only, either as once, few or many, or as a class for expanded clones.

d_gene: -
abundance: -
v_gene: TRBV30
j_gene: TRBJ2-3
CDR3aa: CAWGYGALPDTQYF
CDR3nt: TGTGCCTGGGGTTACGGGGCGCTTCCAGATACGCAGTATTTT

d_gene: TRBD1
abundance: -
v_gene: TRBV9
j_gene: TRBJ1-5
CDR3aa: CASSAPGQGILQPQHF
CDR3nt: TGTGCCAGCAGCGCTCCGGGACAGGGGATCCTCCAACCCCAGCATTTT

d_gene: -
abundance: -
v_gene: TRBV5-1
j_gene: TRBJ2-2
CDR3aa: CASRGGGLPGELFF
CDR3nt: TGCGCCAGCCGAGGCGGGGGCCTTCCCGGGGAGCTGTTTTTT

d_gene: TRBD1
abundance: -
v_gene: TRBV7-9
j_gene: TRBJ2-7
CDR3aa: CASSLGTGTYEQYF
CDR3nt: TGTGCCAGCAGCTTGGGGACAGGGACCTACGAGCAGTACTTC

d_gene: -
abundance: few
v_gene: TRBV13
j_gene: TRBJ1-4
CDR3aa: CASSYGLAPEKLFF
CDR3nt: TGTGCCAGCAGCTACGGACTTGCTCCGGAAAAACTGTTTTTT

d_gene: -
abundance: few
v_gene: TRBV6-1
j_gene: TRBJ1-2
CDR3aa: CASSEIRGKVGYTF
CDR3nt: TGTGCCAGCAGTGAGATCAGGGGCAAGGTCGGCTACACCTTC

d_gene: -
abundance: few
v_gene: TRBV29-1
j_gene: TRBJ2-3
CDR3aa: CSVLPGYSTDTQYF
CDR3nt: TGCAGCGTTCTCCCAGGGTATTCCACAGATACGCAGTATTTT

d_gene: -
abundance: -
v_gene: TRBV13
j_gene: TRBJ1-5
CDR3aa: CASSLSPNSNQPQHF
CDR3nt: TGTGCCAGCAGCTTATCTCCTAATAGCAATCAGCCCCAGCATTTT

d_gene: TRBD2
abundance: -
v_gene: TRBV27
j_gene: TRBJ2-5
CDR3aa: CASSPGTGLVQYF
CDR3nt: TGTGCCAGCAGTCCGGGGACGGGACTAGTCCAGTACTTC

d_gene: -
abundance: few
v_gene: TRBV11-2
j_gene: TRBJ2-7
CDR3aa: CASSLDPLGYEQYF
CDR3nt: TGTGCCAGCAGCTTAGATCCGTTGGGCTACGAGCAGTACTTC

d_gene: TRBD2
abundance: -
v_gene: TRBV5-4
j_gene: TRBJ2-5
CDR3aa: CASSPWTSGQETQYF
CDR3nt: TGTGCCAGCAGCCCCTGGACTAGCGGCCAAGAGACCCAGTACTTC

d_gene: -
abundance: -
v_gene: TRBV27
j_gene: TRBJ2-3
CDR3aa: CASSWGTGASTDTQYF
CDR3nt: TGTGCCAGCAGTTGGGGAACGGGGGCAAGCACAGATACGCAGTATTTT